Listed below are T cell receptor beta chains from one sample, sequenced in a study of blood T cell repertoires in COVID-19. Assay used: immunoSEQ multiplex PCR; TCRdb lists only in-frame clones, some missing. The sample contains around 360,000 clones, around 87% of which appear only once. Sequencing was performed on peripheral blood. These receptor sequences come from a woman in her thirties with COVID-19, enrolled during active disease. CDR3s include the opening cysteine and the closing phenylalanine or tryptophan. The D gene is left open where the match is weak. For some rows the clone size is stated as once, few or many, or as a class when expanded; others skip it.

>TRBJ2-7|.|TRBV6-5|few
CASSYLHEQYF
TGTGCCAGCAGTTACCTCCACGAGCAGTACTTC
>TRBJ2-7|.|TRBV9|.
CASSVSAVDYEQYF
TGTGCCAGCAGCGTATCGGCGGTCGACTACGAGCAGTACTTC
>TRBJ2-5|.|TRBV9|.
CASSVSSVSHETQYF
TGTGCCAGCAGCGTATCCAGCGTTTCTCATGAGACCCAGTACTTC
>TRBJ1-3|TRBD1|TRBV28|.
CASSSYTGGNSGNTIYF
TGTGCCAGCAGTTCCTACACAGGGGGAAACTCTGGAAACACCATATATTTT
>TRBJ1-2|.|TRBV5-4|.
CASSLDRIPYGYTF
TGTGCCAGCAGCCTAGACAGGATTCCATATGGCTACACCTTC
>TRBJ2-1|TRBD1|TRBV29-1|.
CSVSDRAFYNEQFF
TGCAGCGTCTCTGACAGGGCCTTCTACAATGAGCAGTTCTTC
>TRBJ2-1|TRBD2|TRBV30|.
CAWSVPGLAASSYNEQFF
TGTGCCTGGAGTGTACCGGGACTAGCGGCCAGCTCCTACAATGAGCAGTTCTTC
>TRBJ2-3|.|TRBV24-1|once
CATSDFDGSRPDTQYF
TGTGCCACCAGTGATTTCGACGGGAGTCGGCCAGATACGCAGTATTTT
>TRBJ2-5|TRBD2|TRBV3-1/TRBV3-2|.
CASSLLYAGGRQETQYF
TGTGCCAGCAGCCTACTTTACGCGGGGGGGCGCCAAGAGACCCAGTACTTC
>TRBJ2-2|TRBD2|TRBV4-1|few
CASSPRIAGDGELFF
TGCGCCAGCAGCCCCAGGATAGCGGGAGACGGGGAGCTGTTTTTT
>TRBJ2-7|TRBD1|TRBV28|.
CASSPPGQGIYEQYF
TGTGCCAGCAGTCCCCCCGGACAGGGGATATACGAGCAGTACTTC
>TRBJ2-1|TRBD2|TRBV5-4|once
CASSPGTSGITYNEQFF
TGTGCCAGCAGCCCCGGGACTAGCGGGATCACCTACAATGAGCAGTTCTTC
>TRBJ2-1|TRBD1|TRBV5-1|.
CASSLGYSPQGDEQFF
TGCGCCAGCAGCTTGGGTTACAGTCCCCAGGGGGATGAGCAGTTCTTC
>TRBJ2-7|.|TRBV10-2|.
CASSEFTGYEQYF
TGCGCCAGCAGTGAGTTCACAGGCTACGAGCAGTACTTC
>TRBJ2-2|.|TRBV24-1|.
CATRPAVGTGELFF
TGTGCCACCAGGCCCGCAGTCGGGACCGGGGAGCTGTTTTTT
>TRBJ2-3|.|TRBV3-1/TRBV3-2|.
CASSTFSTDTQYF
TGTGCCAGCAGCACTTTTAGCACAGATACGCAGTATTTT
>TRBJ2-7|.|TRBV5-1|.
CASSLIVRGSSYEQYF
TGCGCCAGCAGCTTGATAGTTAGGGGGAGCTCCTACGAGCAGTACTTC
>TRBJ2-7|TRBD2|TRBV5-1|.
CASSNAGLAGLHEQYF
TGCGCCAGCAGTAATGCCGGACTAGCGGGACTTCACGAGCAGTACTTC
>TRBJ2-1|TRBD1|TRBV2|once
CAPGDRREEQFF
TGTGCCCCGGGGGACAGGCGGGAAGAGCAGTTCTTC
>TRBJ2-5|TRBD1|TRBV7-2|.
CASSLGTGRLETQYF
TGTGCCAGCAGCCTCGGGACAGGGAGGCTGGAGACCCAGTACTTC